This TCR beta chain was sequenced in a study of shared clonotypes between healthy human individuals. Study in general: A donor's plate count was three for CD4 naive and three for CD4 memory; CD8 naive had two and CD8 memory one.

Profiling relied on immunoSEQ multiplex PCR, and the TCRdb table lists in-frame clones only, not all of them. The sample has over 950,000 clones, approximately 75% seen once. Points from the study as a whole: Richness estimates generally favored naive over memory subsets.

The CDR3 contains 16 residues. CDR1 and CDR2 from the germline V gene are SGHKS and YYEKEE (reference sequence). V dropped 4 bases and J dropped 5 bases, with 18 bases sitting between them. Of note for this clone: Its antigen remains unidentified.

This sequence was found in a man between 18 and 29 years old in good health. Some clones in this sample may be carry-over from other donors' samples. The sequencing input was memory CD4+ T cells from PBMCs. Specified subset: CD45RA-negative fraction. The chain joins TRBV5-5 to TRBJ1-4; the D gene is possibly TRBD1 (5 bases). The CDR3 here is CASSPPPGGTNEKLFF. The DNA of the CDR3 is TGTGCCAGCAGCCCGCCCCCGGGGGGAACAAATGAAAAACTGTTTTTT.